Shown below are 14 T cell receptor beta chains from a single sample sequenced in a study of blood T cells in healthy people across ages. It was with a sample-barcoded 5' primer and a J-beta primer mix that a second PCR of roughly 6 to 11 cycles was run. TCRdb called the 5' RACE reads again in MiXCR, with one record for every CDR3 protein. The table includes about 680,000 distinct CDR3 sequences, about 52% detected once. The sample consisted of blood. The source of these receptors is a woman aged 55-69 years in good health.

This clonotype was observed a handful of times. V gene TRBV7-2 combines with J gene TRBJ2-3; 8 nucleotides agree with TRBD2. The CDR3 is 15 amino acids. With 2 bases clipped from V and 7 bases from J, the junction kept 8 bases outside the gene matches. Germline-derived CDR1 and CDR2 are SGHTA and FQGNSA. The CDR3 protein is CASSLPGTRPNTQYF. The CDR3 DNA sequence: TGTGCCAGCAGCTTACCCGGGACTAGACCCAATACGCAGTATTTT. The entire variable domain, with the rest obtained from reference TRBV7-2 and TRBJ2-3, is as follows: GAGVSQSPSNKVTEKGKDVELRCDPISGHTALYWYRQSLGQGLEFLIYFQGNSAPDKSGLPSDRFSAERTGGSVSTLTIQRTQQEDSAVYLCASSLPGTRPNTQYFGPGTRLTVL.

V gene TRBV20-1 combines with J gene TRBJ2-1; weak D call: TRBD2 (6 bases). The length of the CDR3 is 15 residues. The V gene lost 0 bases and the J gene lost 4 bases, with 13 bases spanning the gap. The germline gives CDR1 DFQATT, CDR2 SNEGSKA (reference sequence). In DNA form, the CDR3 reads TGCAGTGCTAGAGATAGGATAGCGGCATACAATGAGCAGTTCTTC. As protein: CSARDRIAAYNEQFF.

The CDR3: CASSTSPDNEQFF. CDR3 in DNA: TGTGCCAGCAGTACTAGCCCAGACAATGAGCAGTTCTTC. V is TRBV6-2 or TRBV6-3 and J is TRBJ2-1, with D tentatively TRBD2 (6 bases). The CDR3 loop spans 13 amino acids. The V gene's germline CDR1 is MNHEY and CDR2 SVGEGT. With 5 bases removed from V and 5 bases from J, the gap between germline ends came to 10 bases.

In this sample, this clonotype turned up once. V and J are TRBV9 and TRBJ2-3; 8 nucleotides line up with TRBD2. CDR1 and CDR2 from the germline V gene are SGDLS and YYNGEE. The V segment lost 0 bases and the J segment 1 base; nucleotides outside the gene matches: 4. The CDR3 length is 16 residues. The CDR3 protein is CASSVAGGSRTDTQYF. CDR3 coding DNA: TGTGCCAGCAGCGTAGCGGGGGGGAGTCGCACAGATACGCAGTATTTT.

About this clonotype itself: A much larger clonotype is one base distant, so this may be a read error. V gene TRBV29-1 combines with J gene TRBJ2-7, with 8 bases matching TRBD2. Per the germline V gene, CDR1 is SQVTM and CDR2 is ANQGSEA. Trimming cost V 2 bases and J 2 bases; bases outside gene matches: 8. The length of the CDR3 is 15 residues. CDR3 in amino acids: CSVESSREAAYEQYF. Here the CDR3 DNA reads TGCAGCGTTGAAAGCTCGCGGGAGGCAGCCTACGAGCAGTACTTC.

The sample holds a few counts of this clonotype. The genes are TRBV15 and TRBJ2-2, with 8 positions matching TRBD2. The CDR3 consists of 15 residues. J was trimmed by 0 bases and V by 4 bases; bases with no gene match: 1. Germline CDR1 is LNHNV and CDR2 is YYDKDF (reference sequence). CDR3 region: CATSISGTNTGELFF. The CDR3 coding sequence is TGTGCCACCAGCATTAGCGGGACGAACACCGGGGAGCTGTTTTTT.

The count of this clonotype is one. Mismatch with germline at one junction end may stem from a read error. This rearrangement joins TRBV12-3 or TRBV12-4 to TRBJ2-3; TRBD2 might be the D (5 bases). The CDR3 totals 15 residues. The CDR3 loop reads CATRERSVRADAQYF. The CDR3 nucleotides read TGTGCCACCCGAGAGCGCAGCGTGAGGGCAGATGCGCAGTATTTT.

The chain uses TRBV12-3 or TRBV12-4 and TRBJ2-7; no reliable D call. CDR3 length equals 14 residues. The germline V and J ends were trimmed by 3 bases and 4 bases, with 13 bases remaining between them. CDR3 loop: CASSFSVSVYEQYF. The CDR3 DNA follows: TGTGCCAGCAGTTTCAGTGTTTCGGTATACGAGCAGTACTTC.

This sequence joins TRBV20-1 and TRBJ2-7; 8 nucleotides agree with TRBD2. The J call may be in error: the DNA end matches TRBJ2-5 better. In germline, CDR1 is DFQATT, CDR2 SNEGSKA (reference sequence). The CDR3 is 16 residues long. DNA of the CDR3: TGCAGTGCTCACGAGAGCGGGAGAGTCGTGGGGGAGACCCAGTACTTC. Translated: CSAHESGRVVGETQYF.

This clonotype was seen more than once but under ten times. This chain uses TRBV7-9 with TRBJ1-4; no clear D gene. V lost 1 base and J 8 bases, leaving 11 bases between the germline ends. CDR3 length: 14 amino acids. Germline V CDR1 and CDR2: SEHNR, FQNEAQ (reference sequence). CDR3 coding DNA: TGTGCCAGCAGCTTAGGCGGGTCATGGGAAAAACTGTTTTTT. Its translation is CASSLGGSWEKLFF.

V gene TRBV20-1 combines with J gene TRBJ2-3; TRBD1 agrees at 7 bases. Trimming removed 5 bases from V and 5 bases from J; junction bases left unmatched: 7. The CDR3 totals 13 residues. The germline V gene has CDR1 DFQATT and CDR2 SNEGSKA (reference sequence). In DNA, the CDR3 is TGCAGTGCTCCCCGGACAGGTATAGATACGCAGTATTTT. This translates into CSAPRTGIDTQYF.

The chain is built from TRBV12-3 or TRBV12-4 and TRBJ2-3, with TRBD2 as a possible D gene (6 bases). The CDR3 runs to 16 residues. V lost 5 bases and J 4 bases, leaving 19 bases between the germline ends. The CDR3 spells CASSPSLAEFADTQYF. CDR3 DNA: TGTGCCAGCAGTCCCTCACTAGCTGAGTTCGCAGATACGCAGTATTTT.

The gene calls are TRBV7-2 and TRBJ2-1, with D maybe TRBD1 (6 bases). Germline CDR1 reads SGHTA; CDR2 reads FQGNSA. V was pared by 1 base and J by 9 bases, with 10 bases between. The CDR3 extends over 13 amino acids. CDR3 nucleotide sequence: TGTGCCAGCAGCTTAGGGACAGTCACTGAGCAGTTCTTC. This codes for CASSLGTVTEQFF.

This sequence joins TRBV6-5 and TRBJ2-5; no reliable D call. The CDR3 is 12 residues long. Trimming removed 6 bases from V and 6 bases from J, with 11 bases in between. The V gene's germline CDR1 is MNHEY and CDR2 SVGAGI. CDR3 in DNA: TGTGCCAGCAGCTCTGCTAGGCAGACCCAGTACTTC. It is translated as CASSSARQTQYF.